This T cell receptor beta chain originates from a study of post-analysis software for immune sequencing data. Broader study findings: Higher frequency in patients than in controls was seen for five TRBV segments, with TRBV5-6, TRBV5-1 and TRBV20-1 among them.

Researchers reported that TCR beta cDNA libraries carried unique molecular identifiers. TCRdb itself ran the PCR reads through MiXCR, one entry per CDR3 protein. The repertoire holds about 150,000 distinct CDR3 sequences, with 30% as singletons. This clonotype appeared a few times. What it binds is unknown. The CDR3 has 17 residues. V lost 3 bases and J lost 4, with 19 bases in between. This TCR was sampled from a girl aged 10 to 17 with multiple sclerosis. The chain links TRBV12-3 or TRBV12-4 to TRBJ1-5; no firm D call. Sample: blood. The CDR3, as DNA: TGTGCCAGCAGTTTCATAGTGGTAGGGCGGGTTAATCAGCCCCAGCATTTT. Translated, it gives CASSFIVVGRVNQPQHF.